Below, one T cell receptor beta chain is given with its context. Its antigen is currently not known. Base qualities are missing; no much larger clone stands one base away. The library relied on 5' RACE. The sequencer listed for this sample is Illumina HiSeq 2000. Template switching introduced a universal primer binding site; the final cDNA contained a unique molecular identifier, enabling accurate counting of TCR cDNA molecules. First-strand cDNA for TCR alpha and beta chains was synthesized from specific primers in the conserved constant-segment region. To control for contamination, every cDNA library carried two barcodes: a SMART-Mk sample barcode plus Illumina barcodes. TruSeq adapter sequences along with Illumina sample barcodes were introduced in two successive PCR steps. TCR alpha and beta cDNA libraries were sequenced on the Illumina HiSeq platform with custom primers. The authors' analysis ran thus. MiGEC processed the raw reads to extract unique molecular identifiers, while MiXCR was used to determine the CDR3 positions. For each individual, recombination models were inferred using an EM algorithm with the repgenHMM and IGoR tools. Shared clonotypes were analyzed with the tcR package in R, and sharing was normalized by the product of cloneset sizes. To study raw recombination free of thymic and clonal selection effects, out-of-frame nonproductive sequences were analyzed. Using fastp trimming at Q25 and MiXCR clonotype assembly, TCRdb reanalyzed the public sequencing data and kept in-frame beta chains. Rows matching on CDR3 protein sequence are summarized as one entry with the most common DNA and genes. It is TCRdb's table, rather than the study itself, that gives the V and J calls and clone size. This sample has about 530,000 distinct CDR3 sequences in its table, and about 15% of those were observed once. About 0.47% of the sample is in the top ten clones.

These data come from a study of identical twins listed by TCRdb under 2016. Background on the whole study: TCR alpha and beta repertoires from monozygotic twins, unrelated adults of various ages and cord blood were deep-sequenced to test whether fetal clonotypes persist. To rule out contamination, replicate twin experiments were performed at different times with different library preparation protocols. What the study reported, not specific to this receptor: Because the same donors could not be followed over many years, conclusions were based on cross-sectional statistical analysis. Compared with coincidental sharing between unrelated individuals, out-of-frame TCR alpha sequences shared between twins had an excess of sequences with low generation probability. The excess sharing between twins in beta out-of-frame sequences was weaker because fewer shared sequences reduced the signal-to-noise ratio. Abundant cord blood beta clonotypes had fewer insertions, young adult naive repertoires showed a similar but weaker trend, and memory repertoires showed no such trend. Zero-insertion analyses could be partly confounded by invariant T cells such as MAIT and iNKT, although diverse VJ usage argued against such confounding for most clonotypes. Out-of-frame TCR alpha sharing in monozygotic twins was systematically underestimated by recombination models, whereas sharing between unrelated individuals was in agreement with the recombination models.

The CDR3 spans 15 residues, from the cysteine through the phenylalanine. Only the CDR3 part of the read is kept: 45 bases, read in frame from the first base. V sheds 1 base and J sheds 2 bases, leaving 11 bases between their ends. As encoded in the germline V gene, CDR1 is SGHRS while CDR2 is YFSETQ. All donors were healthy Caucasians. Three pairs of female monozygotic twins, all aged about 18 to 30 years, were included in the twin cohort. CD4+ and CD8+ T cell populations were isolated with positive isolation kits from Invitrogen. These records were also assigned to another study, of yellow fever vaccine responses in identical twins. Per the second study: According to the authors, the vaccine-induced T cell response in identical twins seemed to be partly convergent and partly specific to each individual. In the study, vaccine-responding T cell clones were precisely tracked in identical twins.

This TCR was sampled from a woman between 18 and 30 years old in good health. The receptor chain draws on TRBV5-1 and TRBJ2-3, with the D gene too uncertain to name. The sequencing input was CD4+ T cells sorted from blood. In nucleotide form, the sequence is TGCGCCAGCAGCTTGAGAGACTTTTACACAGATACGCAGTATTTT. It translates to CASSLRDFYTDTQYF.